The following is a TCR beta chain sequence with its context. Antigen unknown. TCRB transcripts that were expressed got sequenced, as all of the isolated RNA had been reverse transcribed. The assay was immunoSEQ multiplex PCR, and TCRdb's table has in-frame clones only and misses some. The repertoire holds 450,000 to 550,000 clones, with around 30% as singletons. The sample belongs to a study of beta chain features in type 1 diabetes. One heparinised draw, averaging about 116 mL, was taken per donor. Via the markers CD45RO/CCR7/CD25/CD127/CD95/CD27, stem cell-like memory, regulatory, central memory and naive CD4+ cells were sorted. Trimming pared 3 bases from V and 5 bases from J, leaving 10 bases between. The CDR3 runs to 13 residues. The germline CDR1 and CDR2 sequences are LNHNV and YYDKDF (reference sequence). The study, taken as a whole, reports: HLA influence on TCRB rearrangement stayed unresolved here. Healthy donors had naive, central memory and Treg TCRB repertoires that appeared less similar than those seen among patients.

Sequencing was done on a sample of naive CD4+ T cells from blood. The rearrangement links TRBV15 to TRBJ2-5; D uncertain. The clonotype originates from a man between 18 and 29 years old in good health. The CDR3 nucleotides read TGTGCCACCAGCAGCCAACTGATGGAGACCCAGTACTTC. Protein sequence: CATSSQLMETQYF. The complete variable domain, with remaining parts taken from reference TRBV15 and TRBJ2-5, reads DAMVIQNPRYQVTQFGKPVTLSCSQTLNHNVMYWYQQKSSQAPKLLFHYYDKDFNNEADTPDNFQSRRPNTSFCFLDIRSPGLGDTAMYLCATSSQLMETQYFGPGTRLLVL.